Presented here are 26 T cell receptor beta chains from one specimen sequenced in a study of technical replicates of blood from a handful of donors. Produced via immunoSEQ multiplex PCR; TCRdb's table is partial and in-frame only. The data show around 58,000 clones, with about 86% seen just once and 4% to 6.5% held by the top ten. The sequencing sample was made of PBMCs. Receptor source: a human donor in good health. Some clones in this sample may be carry-over from other donors' samples.

The V gene is TRBV4-2, the J gene TRBJ2-1, with D hard to call. Germline V gene lookup returns CDR1 LGHNA and CDR2 YNFKEQ. The CDR3 is 15 amino acids. V was cut by 4 bases and J by 4 bases, with 14 bases left in between. CDR3 region: CASSLDFDGYNEQFF. Written as DNA, the CDR3 is TGTGCCAGCAGCCTCGACTTCGACGGGTACAATGAGCAGTTCTTC.

The CDR3 DNA reads TGCGCCAGCAGCTCCAGGGGACTAGCGGGAGTCGGGTACAATGAGCAGTTCTTC. This codes for CASSSRGLAGVGYNEQFF. The chain joins TRBV5-1 to TRBJ2-1; 14 bases fit TRBD2. The CDR3 is 18 residues long. After removal of 3 bases from V and 4 bases from J, the junction contained 9 bases not matched to a gene. Germline assignment: CDR1 SGHRS and CDR2 YFSETQ.

CDR3: CSAIKNYGYTF. The DNA for the CDR3 is TGCAGTGCTATAAAAAACTATGGCTACACCTTC. This rearrangement joins TRBV20-1 to TRBJ1-2; no clear D gene. Germline CDR1 reads DFQATT; CDR2 reads SNEGSKA (reference sequence). The CDR3 is made up of 11 amino acids. V lost 4 bases, J lost 2 bases, and 5 bases lay in between.

The chain recombines TRBV2 with TRBJ2-1; 7 bases map to TRBD2. V lost 5 bases, J lost 9 bases, and 13 bases stayed unmatched. Looked up from germline, CDR1 is SNHLY and CDR2 is FYNNEI. CDR3 size: 15 residues. Here the CDR3 reads CASSLTGGIPREQFF. CDR3 nucleotide sequence: TGTGCCAGCAGTCTTACGGGGGGAATCCCTCGTGAGCAGTTCTTC. Variable domain in full (rest from reference TRBV2 and TRBJ2-1): EPEVTQTPSHQVTQMGQEVILRCVPISNHLYFYWYRQILGQKVEFLVSFYNNEISEKSEIFDDQFSVERPDGSNFTLKIRSTKLEDSAMYFCASSLTGGIPREQFFGPGTRLTVL.

The chain is built from TRBV6-5 and TRBJ2-7; TRBD1 aligns across 9 bases. Germline lookup yields CDR1 MNHEY and CDR2 SVGAGI. This CDR3 contains 14 residues. J lost 4 bases, V lost 0 bases, and 1 base had no gene match. In DNA form, the CDR3 reads TGTGCCAGCAGTTACTCGGGACAGGGTTACGAGCAGTACTTC. Translating gives CASSYSGQGYEQYF.

The chain couples TRBV5-1 to TRBJ1-2; a weak D match, TRBD1 (5 bases). This CDR3 contains 13 residues. Germline lookup yields CDR1 SGHRS and CDR2 YFSETQ. V was cut by 9 bases and J by 4 bases, with 16 bases left in between. The CDR3 loop reads CATGPAGSYGYTF. In nucleotides, the CDR3 is TGCGCCACCGGGCCGGCAGGGTCCTATGGCTACACCTTC.

The V gene is TRBV7-2, the J gene TRBJ1-2; D remains unclear. In germline, CDR1 is SGHTA, CDR2 FQGNSA. CDR3 length: 15 residues. Trimming removed 4 bases at V and 7 bases at J, with 19 bases between. CDR3: CASSSVSGPAGGYTF. The CDR3 nucleotides read TGTGCCAGCAGCTCCGTCTCCGGACCGGCGGGTGGCTACACCTTC.

This sequence joins TRBV18 and TRBJ2-1; 11 bases are shared with TRBD2. CDR1 KGHSH and CDR2 LQKENI come from the germline V gene. This CDR3 comprises 17 residues. J was trimmed by 4 bases and V by 0 bases; bases with no gene match: 5. In nucleotides, the CDR3 is TGTGCCAGCTCACCACCTAGCGGGAGGGAGAGGTACAATGAGCAGTTCTTC. Amino acids: CASSPPSGRERYNEQFF.

This chain joins TRBV12-5 and TRBJ2-3, with TRBD1 identical over 7 bases. With V trimmed by 7 bases and J by 10 bases, 14 bases remained unmatched. CDR1 and CDR2 from the germline V gene are LGHNT and FRNRAP. This CDR3 comprises 14 residues. The CDR3 bases are TGTGCTAGTGCCTTGACAGGGACAGTGAGTTCGCAGTATTTT. This sequence encodes CASALTGTVSSQYF.

The gene calls are TRBV2 and TRBJ2-3, with TRBD2 as a possible D gene (6 bases). In germline, CDR1 is SNHLY, CDR2 FYNNEI. The CDR3 is 15 amino acids. V was pared by 6 bases and J by 0 bases, with 13 bases between. This chain's CDR3 is CASRRGGVSTDTQYF. The DNA for the CDR3 is TGTGCCAGCAGGAGGGGCGGGGTTAGCACAGATACGCAGTATTTT.

The rearrangement joins TRBV13 to TRBJ1-2; 9 bases align to TRBD1. CDR1 is PRHDT, CDR2 FYEKMQ, per germline (reference sequence). The V and J ends lost 4 bases and 8 bases, in that order; junction bases with no gene match: 5. This CDR3 spans 13 amino acids. CDR3 amino acids: CASSYRGPRGYTF. DNA for the CDR3: TGTGCCAGCAGCTACAGGGGGCCGCGCGGCTACACCTTC.

This chain joins TRBV7-2 and TRBJ1-5; TRBD1 aligns across 8 bases. The ends lost 5 bases at V and 4 bases at J; junction bases unmatched: 4. Germline V lookup: CDR1 SGHTA, CDR2 FQGNSA. The CDR3 extends over 14 amino acids. CDR3 DNA sequence: TGTGCCAGCAGCGCTACAGGGGGGAATCAGCCCCAGCATTTT. This sequence encodes CASSATGGNQPQHF.

This clone showed up just once. The chain uses TRBV7-2 and TRBJ2-2; 7 nucleotides agree with TRBD1. This CDR3 has 17 amino acids. Germline assignment: CDR1 SGHTA and CDR2 FQGNSA. V shed 5 bases, J shed 0 bases, and the junction held 9 bases outside the gene matches. CDR3 residues: CASSLKSGGTNTGELFF. DNA of the CDR3: TGTGCCAGCAGCCTAAAATCAGGGGGAACGAACACCGGGGAGCTGTTTTTT. Full variable domain (outside the CDR3, taken from reference TRBV7-2 and TRBJ2-2): GAGVSQSPSNKVTEKGKDVELRCDPISGHTALYWYRQSLGQGLEFLIYFQGNSAPDKSGLPSDRFSAERTGGSVSTLTIQRTQQEDSAVYLCASSLKSGGTNTGELFFGEGSRLTVL.

The V call is TRBV6-5, the J call TRBJ2-5, with 8 bases identical to TRBD2. Looked up from germline, CDR1 is MNHEY and CDR2 is SVGAGI. The CDR3 spans 13 residues. J lost 5 bases, V lost 10 bases, and 9 bases had no gene match. The CDR3 DNA follows: TGTGCCACAACCCTAGCGGGCGGGGAGACCCAGTACTTC. It translates to CATTLAGGETQYF.

V gene TRBV2 combines with J gene TRBJ2-5; 12 bases agree with TRBD2. V gave up 8 bases and J gave up 4 bases; unmatched junction bases: 5. Looked up from germline, CDR1 is SNHLY and CDR2 is FYNNEI. The CDR3 consists of 14 residues. The CDR3 DNA follows: TGTGCCAGCTCTAGCGGGGGGGGATCAGAGACCCAGTACTTC. This translates into CASSSGGGSETQYF.

The V and J genes are TRBV7-9 and TRBJ1-1; no clear D. Germline V lookup: CDR1 SEHNR, CDR2 FQNEAQ (reference sequence). V was cut by 5 bases and J by 0 bases, with 13 bases left in between. CDR3 length: 15 amino acids. The CDR3 nucleotides are TGTGCCAGCAGCCCACAAACGACACTGAACACTGAAGCTTTCTTT. The encoded protein is CASSPQTTLNTEAFF.

The rearrangement joins TRBV27 to TRBJ2-7, with TRBD2 matching 7 bases. This CDR3 is built from 16 residues. Per the germline V gene, CDR1 is MNHEY and CDR2 is SMNVEV (reference sequence). J lost 0 bases, V lost 2 bases, and 7 bases had no gene match. Here the CDR3 reads CASSLVAGGGSYEQYF. The CDR3 region has the DNA TGTGCCAGCAGTTTAGTAGCGGGTGGGGGCTCCTACGAGCAGTACTTC.

In DNA, the CDR3 is TGTGCCAGCAGCGTATCCCGTGTTAGCGGGGGGGCAAGCACCGGGGAGCTGTTTTTT. Translation: CASSVSRVSGGASTGELFF. V and J are TRBV9 and TRBJ2-2; TRBD2 aligns across 11 bases. The CDR3 extends over 19 amino acids. The V gene's germline CDR1 is SGDLS and CDR2 YYNGEE. V lost 1 base to trimming and J lost 4 bases; unmatched junction nucleotides: 12.

This clone was counted only a few times. The V and J genes are TRBV5-4 and TRBJ2-7; D might be TRBD2 (6 bases). Trimming took off 4 bases at V and 5 bases at J, with 13 bases between the two ends. Germline CDR1 is SGHNT and CDR2 is YYREEE (reference sequence). The CDR3 is 13 residues long. CDR3 residues: CASSPGSRNEQYF. The CDR3 DNA is TGTGCCAGCAGCCCCGGGAGCAGGAACGAGCAGTACTTC.

In this sample, this clone turned up once. The chain is built from TRBV15 and TRBJ2-7; D possibly corresponds to TRBD1 (5 bases). The CDR3 extends over 15 amino acids. Trimming shortened V by 0 bases and J by 4 bases, and 13 bases separated the two germline ends. CDR1 LNHNV and CDR2 YYDKDF come from the germline V gene (reference sequence). The CDR3 sequence is CATSRERGQTYEQYF. The CDR3 DNA reads TGTGCCACCAGCAGAGAGAGAGGACAAACGTACGAGCAGTACTTC.

This sequence joins TRBV7-3 and TRBJ2-5; 9 bases line up with TRBD2. Germline V gene sequence: CDR1 SGHTA, CDR2 FQGTGA. The CDR3 length is 17 residues. Trimming at V came to 0 bases and at J to 4 bases, leaving 9 bases not matched to a gene. CDR3 in DNA: TGTGCCAGCAGCTTAACTGGGCTAGCGGGGTGGCTAGAGACCCAGTACTTC. Protein product: CASSLTGLAGWLETQYF.

Only one count was recorded for this clone. This chain joins TRBV28 and TRBJ1-1; D might be TRBD1 (5 bases). The germline V gene has CDR1 MDHEN and CDR2 SYDVKM. The CDR3 contains 12 residues. CDR3 nucleotide sequence: TGTGAAACGGGGGGTATCGACACTGAAGCTTTCTTT. Protein: CETGGIDTEAFF.

The chain employs TRBV30 and TRBJ2-1; possibly TRBD2 for D (6 bases). Germline CDR1 and CDR2: GTSNPN and SVGIG (reference sequence). The CDR3 extends over 12 amino acids. Trimming took off 8 bases at V and 6 bases at J, with 14 bases between the two ends. CDR3: CAGWDFFNEQFF. CDR3 DNA sequence: TGTGCCGGGTGGGACTTTTTCAATGAGCAGTTCTTC.

The rearrangement uses TRBV5-1 and TRBJ2-1; D perhaps matches TRBD1 (6 bases). Trimming took 4 bases from V and 0 from J, leaving 11 bases between them. The CDR3 is 15 residues long. Germline V CDR1 and CDR2: SGHRS, YFSETQ. CDR3 DNA: TGCGCCAGCAGCCTCCGGGACATCTCCTACAATGAGCAGTTCTTC. Its protein is CASSLRDISYNEQFF.

This clone was picked up a small number of times. The chain carries TRBV6-6 and TRBJ2-1; no clear D. The germline gives CDR1 MNHNY, CDR2 SVGAGI (reference sequence). The CDR3 has 14 amino acids. V lost 0 bases and J 0 bases, leaving 3 bases between the germline ends. The CDR3 loop is CASSYSSSYNEQFF. The DNA for the CDR3 is TGTGCCAGCAGTTACTCTAGCTCCTACAATGAGCAGTTCTTC.

The chain carries TRBV27 and TRBJ2-7, with 10 bases lining up with TRBD2. Germline V gene lookup returns CDR1 MNHEY and CDR2 SMNVEV (reference sequence). The CDR3 is 14 amino acids. Unmatched junction bases numbered 3, after V lost 3 bases and J lost 4 bases. CDR3 protein: CASSFRTSGYEQYF. DNA for the CDR3: TGTGCCAGCAGTTTCCGGACTAGCGGATACGAGCAGTACTTC.